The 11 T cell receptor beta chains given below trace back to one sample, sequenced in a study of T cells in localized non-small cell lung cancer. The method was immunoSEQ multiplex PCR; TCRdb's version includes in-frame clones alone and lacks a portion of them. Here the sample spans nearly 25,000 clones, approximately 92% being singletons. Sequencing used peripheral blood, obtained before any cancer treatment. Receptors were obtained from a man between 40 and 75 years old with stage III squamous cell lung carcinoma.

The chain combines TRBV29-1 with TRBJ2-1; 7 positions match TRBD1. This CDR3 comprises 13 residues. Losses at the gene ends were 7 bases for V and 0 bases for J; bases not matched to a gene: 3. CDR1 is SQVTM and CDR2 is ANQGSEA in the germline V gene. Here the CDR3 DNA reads TGCAGCGCCCGGACAGGCTCCTACAATGAGCAGTTCTTC. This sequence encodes CSARTGSYNEQFF.

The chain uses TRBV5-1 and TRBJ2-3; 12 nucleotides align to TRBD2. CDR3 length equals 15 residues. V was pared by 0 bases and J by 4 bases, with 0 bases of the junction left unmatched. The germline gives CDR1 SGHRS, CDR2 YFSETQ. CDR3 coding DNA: TGCGCCAGCAGCTTGGGACTAGCGGGAGCAGATACGCAGTATTTT. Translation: CASSLGLAGADTQYF.

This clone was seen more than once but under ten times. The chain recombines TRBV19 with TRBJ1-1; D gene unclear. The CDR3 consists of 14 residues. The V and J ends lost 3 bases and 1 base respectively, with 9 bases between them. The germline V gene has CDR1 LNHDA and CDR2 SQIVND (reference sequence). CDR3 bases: TGTGCCAGTAGTATTAATCCAGCGAACACTGAAGCTTTCTTT. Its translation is CASSINPANTEAFF.

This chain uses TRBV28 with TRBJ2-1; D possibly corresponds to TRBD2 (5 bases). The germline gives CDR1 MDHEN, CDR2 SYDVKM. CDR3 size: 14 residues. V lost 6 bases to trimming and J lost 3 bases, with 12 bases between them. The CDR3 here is CASRSAGRYNEQFF. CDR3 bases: TGTGCCAGCAGATCGGCGGGCCGCTACAATGAGCAGTTCTTC.

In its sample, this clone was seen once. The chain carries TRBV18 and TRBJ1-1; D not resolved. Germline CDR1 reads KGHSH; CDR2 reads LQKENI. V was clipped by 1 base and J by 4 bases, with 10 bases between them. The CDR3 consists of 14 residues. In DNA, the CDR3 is TGTGCCAGCTCACCACTCAGGTTCTCCACTGAAGCTTTCTTT. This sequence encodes CASSPLRFSTEAFF. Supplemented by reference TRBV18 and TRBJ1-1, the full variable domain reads NAGVMQNPRHLVRRRGQEARLRCSPMKGHSHVYWYRQLPEEGLKFMVYLQKENIIDESGMPKERFSAEFPKEGPSILRIQQVVRGDSAAYFCASSPLRFSTEAFFGQGTRLTVV.

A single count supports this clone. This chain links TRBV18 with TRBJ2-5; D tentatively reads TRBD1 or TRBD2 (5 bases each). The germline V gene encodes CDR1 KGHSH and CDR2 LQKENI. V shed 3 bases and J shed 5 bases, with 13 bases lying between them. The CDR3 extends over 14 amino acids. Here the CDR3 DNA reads TGTGCCAGCTCACCGGGGGTGTCGGTCGAGACCCAGTACTTC. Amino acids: CASSPGVSVETQYF.

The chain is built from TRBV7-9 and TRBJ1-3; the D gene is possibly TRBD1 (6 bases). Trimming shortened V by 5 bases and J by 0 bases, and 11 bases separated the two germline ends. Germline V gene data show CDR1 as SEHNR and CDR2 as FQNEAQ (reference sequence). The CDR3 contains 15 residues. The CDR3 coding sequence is TGTGCCAGCAGCCCCAGGGGCGTCTCTGGAAACACCATATATTTT. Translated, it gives CASSPRGVSGNTIYF.

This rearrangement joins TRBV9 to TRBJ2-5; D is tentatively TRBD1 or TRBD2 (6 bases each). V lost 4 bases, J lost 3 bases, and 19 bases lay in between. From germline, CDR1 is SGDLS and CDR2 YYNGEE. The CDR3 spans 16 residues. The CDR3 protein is CASSPRGANLKETQYF. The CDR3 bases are TGTGCCAGCAGCCCGAGGGGGGCTAATCTCAAAGAGACCCAGTACTTC. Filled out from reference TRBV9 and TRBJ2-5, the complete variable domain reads DSGVTQTPKHLITATGQRVTLRCSPRSGDLSVYWYQQSLDQGLQFLIQYYNGEERAKGNILERFSAQQFPDLHSELNLSSLELGDSALYFCASSPRGANLKETQYFGPGTRLLVL.

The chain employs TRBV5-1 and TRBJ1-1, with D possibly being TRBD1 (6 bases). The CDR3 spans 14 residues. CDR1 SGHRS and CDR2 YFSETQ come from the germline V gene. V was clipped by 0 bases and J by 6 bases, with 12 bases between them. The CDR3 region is CASSLVTGTSEAFF. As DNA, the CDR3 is TGCGCCAGCAGCTTGGTCACAGGGACTTCTGAAGCTTTCTTT.

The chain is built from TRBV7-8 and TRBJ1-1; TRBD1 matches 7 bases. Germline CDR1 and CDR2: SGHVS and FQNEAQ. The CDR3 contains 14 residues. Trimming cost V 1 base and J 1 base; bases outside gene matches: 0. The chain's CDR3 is CASSLGQGNTEAFF. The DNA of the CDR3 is TGTGCCAGCAGCTTAGGACAGGGGAACACTGAAGCTTTCTTT.

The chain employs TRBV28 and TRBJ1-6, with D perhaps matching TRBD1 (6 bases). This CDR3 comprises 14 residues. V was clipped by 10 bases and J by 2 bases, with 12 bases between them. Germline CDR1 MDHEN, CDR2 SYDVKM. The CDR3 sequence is CAIEGGTYNSPLHF. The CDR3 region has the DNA TGTGCCATCGAGGGGGGTACCTATAATTCACCCCTCCACTTT.